The entry below gives a single TCR beta chain sequence along with its context. The CDR3 is made up of 11 amino acids. The ends were cut back, 5 bases at V and 8 bases at J, with 9 bases in the middle. The repertoire was sequenced with immunoSEQ multiplex PCR; TCRdb's copy has only in-frame clones and lacks some. Of approximately 200,000 clones listed, 85% are singletons. The data were taken from a study of blood T cell repertoires in COVID-19. The receptor was derived from a man aged 40-50 years with acute or convalescent COVID-19. Sequenced sample: peripheral blood. This chain uses TRBV12-3 or TRBV12-4 with TRBJ1-1; a weak D match, TRBD1 (5 bases). The CDR3: CASSTGIEAFF. The DNA for the CDR3 is TGTGCCAGCAGTACAGGTATCGAAGCTTTCTTT.